This T cell receptor (beta chain) was recorded in a study of blood T cell repertoires in COVID-19 (TCRdb year 2020). Regarding the complete study: Collaborator samples came from the United States, Italy and Spain and covered acute and convalescent phases of COVID-19. The material from the prospective study consisted of cDNA or gDNA derived from T cells, B-cell-depleted T cells, or PBMCs. Subjects who had been exposed to COVID-19, were actively infected with it, or had recovered from it provided the deeply sampled blood TCRbeta repertoires that made up the dataset. The repertoires were released in a freely available public database meant as a resource for research on the immune response to SARS-CoV-2. The samples were drawn from two sources: the first 160 participants of the ongoing ImmuneRACE study, and 950 to 1,500 subjects contributed by 6 global collaborators. Sample metadata almost always included a de-identified subject ID, COVID-19 status, age in years and sex. Where available, HLA class I and class II types were obtained from metadata supplied by the sample provider rather than from assay-based typing. Study-wide conclusions, independent of this receptor: The quantity of clinical and demographic metadata differed by source and by participant and was supplied without curation.

TCRbeta CDR3 regions were amplified from genomic DNA using the immunoSEQ Assay, a bias-controlled multiplex PCR. In the original analysis: The number of nucleated cells in each sample was estimated from the amplification of reference gene primers within the assay. To quantify the absolute abundance of each unique TCRbeta CDR3 rearrangement, sequence reads were collapsed and filtered. Productive Simpson clonality was computed per sample as the square root of Simpson's diversity index over productive rearrangements. The immuneACCESS repertoire file appears here via TCRdb, limited to in-frame rearrangements. These files lack a portion of the clones; in checked studies, under half of the deficit traces to unresolved V genes, and the cause of the others is not known. The V and J calls and clone size come from that table; D and trimming were worked out from the DNA. The sample includes 250,000 to 350,000 clones, with 84% observed a single time. The ten largest make up about 1.5% of the sample.

In Seattle, one collaborating source enrolled patients while the infection was active and tracked those patients longitudinally over the course of disease. The collaborating institutions used their own protocols to collect whole blood in K2EDTA tubes. Collaborator samples were shipped for TCRbeta analysis as frozen whole blood, isolated PBMCs, or DNA extracted from either sample type. Here V drops 4 bases and J drops 3 bases, and the junction holds 7 bases not matched to any gene. CDR1 and CDR2 (MNHEY, SMNVEV) derive from the germline V gene (reference sequence). From the cysteine through the phenylalanine, the CDR3 covers 15 amino acids. Here the CDR3 DNA is all that survives: 45 bases in frame from base 1. The sample holds one count of this clone. The clone's antigen remains unknown. No much larger clonotype is one base removed from it; base qualities were not supplied.

This sequence was found in a human donor with COVID-19, enrolled during active disease. The donor label of this sample is uncertain. What was sequenced was peripheral blood. The chain is encoded by TRBV27 joined to TRBJ2-3, with 7 bases matching TRBD2. CDR3 protein: CASSSPRELTDTQYF. At the DNA level, the sequence is TGTGCCAGCAGTTCGCCGCGGGAGTTGACAGATACGCAGTATTTT.